The clone carrying this TCR beta chain was seen a few times. The antigen is not known. J lost 1 base, V lost 3 bases, and 5 bases had no gene match. The CDR3 spans 15 residues. The V gene's germline CDR1 is SGHNT and CDR2 YENEEA. The record originates from a study of sequential checkpoint blockade in melanoma. Study context: About two dozen patients had matched tumor biopsies before treatment and at week 13 after nivolumab or ipilimumab alone.

TCRdb keeps only in-frame clones here, not all; method: immunoSEQ multiplex PCR. The data contain about 4,500 clones, more than 20% of them singletons. The sample's treatment: randomized to nivolumab then ipilimumab (arm A) or the reverse (arm B). Broader study findings: For nivolumab-first patients, baseline tumor clonality was associated with response.

This sequence originates from a human donor with melanoma. The source material was tumor tissue (inferred from file names), sampled from a patient given nivolumab and ipilimumab in sequence. This sequence joins TRBV11-3 and TRBJ2-7; 8 bases match TRBD2. Written as DNA, the CDR3 is TGTGCCAGCAGCTTCGGGGGGGGCCTATCCTACGAGCAGTACTTC. As protein: CASSFGGGLSYEQYF.